A single sample gave rise to the 29 T cell receptor beta chains below, sequenced in a study of Ad26.COV2.S vaccination and SARS-CoV-2 variants (dated by TCRdb to the early 2020s). Libraries were constructed by the immunoSEQ multiplex PCR assay. Entries here come from immuneACCESS through TCRdb and include only in-frame sequences with V and J called. Some clones fail to appear in such tables; in the studies checked, an unresolved V gene covers under half of the shortfall, and the cause of the remainder is unknown. This sample has around 340,000 clones in its table, and 85% to 90% of those were observed once. Clones ranked in the top ten supply approximately 4.5% of the sample. Read against the paper, the sample's treatment or condition label means: about 20 received Ad26.COV2.S at low or high dose, single or two shots; about 5 received placebo; per-sample allocation not given. Repertoires of vaccine and placebo recipients were sequenced from samples taken on day 63 after the first injection.

Sequenced here: peripheral blood, sampled in a trial of Ad26.COV2.S vaccine versus placebo. These receptor sequences come from a person between 18 and 60 years old who received the Ad26.COV2.S COVID-19 vaccine or a placebo.

This clone was seen only once. The chain has TRBV12-3 or TRBV12-4 and TRBJ2-7, with 8 bases fitting TRBD1. J lost 2 bases, V lost 6 bases, and 3 bases had no gene match. The CDR3 totals 13 residues. The CDR3 loop is CASSGQGAYEQYF. The CDR3 DNA reads TGTGCCAGCAGCGGACAGGGAGCCTACGAGCAGTACTTC.

Here the CDR3 reads CASSLSVGAQRIQGTQYF. The CDR3 DNA follows: TGCGCCAGCAGCTTGTCCGTCGGGGCTCAACGAATACAGGGGACCCAGTACTTC. The chain carries TRBV5-1 and TRBJ2-5; a weak D match, TRBD1 (6 bases). V lost 1 base and J lost 7, with 26 bases in between. Germline V gene lookup returns CDR1 SGHRS and CDR2 YFSETQ. The CDR3 is 18 amino acids.

The CDR3 DNA reads as TGCGCCAGCAGCTTGCTAGGCAGCCGTTTCGGCTACACCTTC. Its protein is CASSLLGSRFGYTF. V gene TRBV5-1 combines with J gene TRBJ1-2; D not certain. The CDR3 sequence is 14 residues long. V was pared by 1 base and J by 8 bases, with 15 bases between. Germline assignment: CDR1 SGHRS and CDR2 YFSETQ.

The CDR3 loop reads CASRRSRGRSGNTIYF. CDR3 nucleotide sequence: TGTGCCAGCAGGCGAAGCAGGGGTCGATCTGGAAACACCATATATTTT. V and J are TRBV2 and TRBJ1-3; the D gene is possibly TRBD1 (6 bases). Germline assignment: CDR1 SNHLY and CDR2 FYNNEI. The CDR3 is made up of 16 amino acids. Deletions cut 6 bases from V and 1 base from J, with 16 bases between.

V is TRBV4-1 and J is TRBJ2-1; TRBD2 matches at 7 bases. CDR1 MGHRA and CDR2 YSYEKL come from the germline V gene. The CDR3 is 13 residues long. Trimming took 1 base from V and 10 from J; bases not matched to a gene: 4. The CDR3 DNA is TGCGCCAGCAGCCAAGCCGCGGGAGACGAGCAGTTCTTC. Translation: CASSQAAGDEQFF.

The genes are TRBV12-3 or TRBV12-4 and TRBJ2-1; no firm D call. The CDR3 spans 13 residues. Between the trimmed V and J ends, which lost 7 bases and 2 bases, there was a span of 9 bases. Here the CDR3 DNA reads TGTGCCAGCACCGACCGAGCCTACAATGAGCAGTTCTTC. This sequence encodes CASTDRAYNEQFF.

V is TRBV18 and J is TRBJ1-1; tentatively, D is TRBD1 (6 bases). From germline, CDR1 is KGHSH and CDR2 LQKENI. V was shortened by 6 bases and J by 3 bases, with 20 bases between the two germline ends. The CDR3 extends over 16 amino acids. The CDR3 nucleotides read TGTGCCAGCTCTCCTCAGGATATTGGGGGCCACACTGAAGCTTTCTTT. Translating it yields CASSPQDIGGHTEAFF.

The gene calls are TRBV15 and TRBJ2-6; D is undetermined. CDR1 and CDR2 (germline): LNHNV, YYDKDF (reference sequence). Trimming pared 3 bases from V and 1 base from J, leaving 13 bases between. The CDR3 spans 17 residues. The CDR3 bases are TGTGCCACCAGCAGGACTCTGCCGGGTTCTGGGGCCAACGTCCTGACTTTC. It specifies CATSRTLPGSGANVLTF. Variable domain in full (rest from reference TRBV15 and TRBJ2-6): DAMVIQNPRYQVTQFGKPVTLSCSQTLNHNVMYWYQQKSSQAPKLLFHYYDKDFNNEADTPDNFQSRRPNTSFCFLDIRSPGLGDTAMYLCATSRTLPGSGANVLTFGAGSRLTVL.

The CDR3 DNA sequence: TGTGCCAGCAGCTTGGCCGGGGCCTACATGAACACTGAAGCTTTCTTT. This gives the protein CASSLAGAYMNTEAFF. The rearrangement links TRBV5-6 to TRBJ1-1; the D gene is possibly TRBD1 (5 bases). Trimming removed 0 bases at V and 0 bases at J, with 12 bases between. CDR3 length: 16 residues. Per the germline V gene, CDR1 is SGHDT and CDR2 is YYEEEE.

The chain carries TRBV11-2 and TRBJ2-3, with TRBD1 identical over 7 bases. This CDR3 contains 15 residues. Germline CDR1 reads SGHAT; CDR2 reads FQNNGV. V gave up 4 bases and J gave up 3 bases; unmatched junction bases: 7. The CDR3 reads CASSSTGVGTDTQYF. The CDR3 DNA reads as TGTGCCAGCAGCTCTACAGGGGTTGGGACAGATACGCAGTATTTT.

V gene TRBV25-1 combines with J gene TRBJ1-6, with TRBD1 identical over 7 bases. The CDR3 length is 13 residues. Germline CDR1 and CDR2: MGHDK and SYGVNS. Germline trimming cut 4 bases from V and 7 bases from J; bases unmatched to any gene: 1. The CDR3 DNA is TGTGCCAGCAGTGGGGACAGAAATTCACCCCTCCACTTT. As protein: CASSGDRNSPLHF.

J is TRBJ1-2 and V is TRBV19; D unclear. The length of the CDR3 is 15 residues. V dropped 5 bases and J dropped 4 bases, with 17 bases sitting between them. Germline V gene lookup returns CDR1 LNHDA and CDR2 SQIVND (reference sequence). As DNA, the CDR3 is TGTGCCAGTAGTGCGGACGGACGGAGACTCTATGGCTACACCTTC. As protein: CASSADGRRLYGYTF.

The chain combines TRBV5-1 with TRBJ2-7; 7 positions match TRBD2. CDR3 size: 14 residues. Looked up from germline, CDR1 is SGHRS and CDR2 is YFSETQ. Trimming at V came to 5 bases and at J to 6 bases, leaving 11 bases not matched to a gene. Here the CDR3 reads CASRGASGSPEQYF. The CDR3 DNA reads as TGCGCCAGCAGGGGAGCTAGCGGATCCCCCGAGCAGTACTTC.

V usage is TRBV18 and J usage is TRBJ2-2; 7 positions match TRBD2. The trim removed 5 bases at V and 4 bases at J, leaving 7 bases unmatched. Per the germline V gene, CDR1 is KGHSH and CDR2 is LQKENI. CDR3 size: 15 residues. This chain's CDR3 is CASSGSGGLTGELFF. The CDR3 DNA sequence: TGTGCCAGCTCAGGGTCGGGAGGACTCACCGGGGAGCTGTTTTTT. The whole variable domain, remainder taken from reference TRBV18 and TRBJ2-2, is NAGVMQNPRHLVRRRGQEARLRCSPMKGHSHVYWYRQLPEEGLKFMVYLQKENIIDESGMPKERFSAEFPKEGPSILRIQQVVRGDSAAYFCASSGSGGLTGELFFGEGSRLTVL.

The V and J genes are TRBV13 and TRBJ2-7; possible D gene TRBD2, 6 bases. Trimming shortened V by 4 bases and J by 6 bases, and 13 bases separated the two germline ends. The CDR3 has 13 residues. CDR1 is PRHDT, CDR2 FYEKMQ, per germline (reference sequence). The CDR3 spells CASSSPLASEQYF. CDR3 in DNA: TGTGCCAGCAGCTCCCCCCTAGCGAGCGAGCAGTACTTC. The whole variable domain, remainder taken from reference TRBV13 and TRBJ2-7, is AAGVIQSPRHLIKEKRETATLKCYPIPRHDTVYWYQQGPGQDPQFLISFYEKMQSDKGSIPDRFSAQQFSDYHSELNMSSLELGDSALYFCASSSPLASEQYFGPGTRLTVT.

The rearrangement uses TRBV2 and TRBJ2-5, with D possibly matching TRBD1 (5 bases). The CDR3 sequence is 15 residues long. Trimming took 8 bases from V and 2 from J, leaving 18 bases between them. Germline loops: CDR1 SNHLY, CDR2 FYNNEI. CDR3 residues: CASYGALVDQETQYF. The CDR3 bases are TGTGCCAGCTATGGGGCCTTAGTCGATCAAGAGACCCAGTACTTC.

This rearrangement joins TRBV7-9 to TRBJ1-4; 10 bases are shared with TRBD1. The ends lost 5 bases at V and 8 bases at J; junction bases unmatched: 5. Germline lookup yields CDR1 SEHNR and CDR2 FQNEAQ (reference sequence). This CDR3 has 14 amino acids. CDR3 nucleotides: TGTGCCAGCAGCCGACAGGGGGCAGGGGAAAAACTGTTTTTT. Translated, it gives CASSRQGAGEKLFF.

V is TRBV9 and J is TRBJ2-5; TRBD2 might be the D (5 bases). V lost 4 bases, J lost 5 bases, and 12 bases lay in between. The germline CDR1 and CDR2 sequences are SGDLS and YYNGEE. CDR3 length equals 13 residues. In DNA, the CDR3 is TGTGCCAGCAGCTCCCGCCCGGGGGAGACCCAGTACTTC. Translated: CASSSRPGETQYF.

The genes are TRBV7-9 and TRBJ2-7, with a tentative D call TRBD2 (5 bases). Germline assignment: CDR1 SEHNR and CDR2 FQNEAQ (reference sequence). CDR3 length equals 15 residues. V lost 1 base, J lost 3 bases, and 13 bases lay in between. CDR3 amino acids: CASSLDGVVGYEQYF. The CDR3 DNA reads TGTGCCAGCAGCTTAGACGGGGTCGTAGGCTACGAGCAGTACTTC. The variable domain in full, with the rest retrieved from reference TRBV7-9 and TRBJ2-7, is DTGVSQNPRHKITKRGQNVTFRCDPISEHNRLYWYRQTLGQGPEFLTYFQNEAQLEKSRLLSDRFSAERPKGSFSTLEIQRTEQGDSAMYLCASSLDGVVGYEQYFGPGTRLTVT.

This clone has just one count. J is TRBJ2-2 and V is TRBV6-5; 8 bases map to TRBD2. CDR1 MNHEY and CDR2 SVGAGI come from the germline V gene. V dropped 5 bases and J dropped 10; count of bases not matched to a gene: 6. The length of the CDR3 is 13 residues. The CDR3 DNA reads TGTGCCAGCAGTATCCGGGAGGGCCAGGAGCTGTTTTTT. Encoded protein: CASSIREGQELFF.

This clone has a handful of counts. The chain carries TRBV19 and TRBJ1-4; D unresolved. The germline V gene has CDR1 LNHDA and CDR2 SQIVND (reference sequence). V shed 7 bases and J shed 8 bases, with 17 bases lying between them. The CDR3 spans 14 residues. The CDR3 sequence: CASTLRENGEKLFF. The CDR3 region has the DNA TGTGCCAGTACCCTGCGGGAAAACGGGGAAAAACTGTTTTTT.

V usage is TRBV7-8 and J usage is TRBJ2-1; tentative D call: TRBD1 (5 bases). CDR3 length equals 17 residues. The germline V gene encodes CDR1 SGHVS and CDR2 FQNEAQ. Trimming removed 2 bases at V and 0 bases at J, with 14 bases between. Here the CDR3 reads CASSLQLDRDSYNEQFF. Here the CDR3 DNA reads TGTGCCAGCAGCTTACAGTTAGACAGAGACTCCTACAATGAGCAGTTCTTC.

The chain couples TRBV5-6 to TRBJ1-2, with 7 bases fitting TRBD1. CDR3 length: 14 amino acids. Unmatched junction bases numbered 6, after V lost 5 bases and J lost 2 bases. Germline V CDR1 and CDR2: SGHDT, YYEEEE. CDR3 amino acids: CASSFGTANYGYTF. As DNA, the CDR3 is TGTGCCAGCAGTTTTGGGACAGCAAACTATGGCTACACCTTC.

The gene calls are TRBV5-1 and TRBJ1-3; no clear D gene. The length of the CDR3 is 13 residues. Trimming pared 4 bases from V and 4 bases from J, leaving 9 bases between. The germline gives CDR1 SGHRS, CDR2 YFSETQ. The CDR3 sequence is CASSVTVGNTIYF. For the CDR3, the DNA is TGCGCCAGCAGCGTGACGGTCGGAAACACCATATATTTT.

This clone has a handful of counts. The V and J genes are TRBV2 and TRBJ2-1; D may be TRBD1 (6 bases). The CDR3 runs to 16 residues. V gave up 0 bases and J gave up 7 bases, with 16 bases separating them. CDR1 and CDR2 from the germline V gene are SNHLY and FYNNEI. CDR3 loop: CASSEASLTGTNEQFF. The CDR3 DNA reads as TGTGCCAGCAGTGAAGCGAGCTTAACAGGGACAAATGAGCAGTTCTTC. Filled out from reference TRBV2 and TRBJ2-1, the complete variable domain reads EPEVTQTPSHQVTQMGQEVILRCVPISNHLYFYWYRQILGQKVEFLVSFYNNEISEKSEIFDDQFSVERPDGSNFTLKIRSTKLEDSAMYFCASSEASLTGTNEQFFGPGTRLTVL.

This rearrangement joins TRBV6-5 to TRBJ1-2, with unresolved D. The germline CDR1 and CDR2 sequences are MNHEY and SVGAGI. Trimming stripped 0 bases from V and 4 bases from J, with 12 bases between. The CDR3 runs to 15 residues. The CDR3 bases are TGTGCCAGCAGTTACTCGAGCGGGGAAGGCTATGGCTACACCTTC. Translation gives CASSYSSGEGYGYTF.

V is TRBV7-2 and J is TRBJ1-2; TRBD1 agrees at 7 bases. With 5 bases clipped from V and 5 bases from J, the junction kept 17 bases outside the gene matches. This CDR3 contains 17 residues. CDR1 is SGHTA and CDR2 is FQGNSA in the germline V gene. The CDR3 protein is CASSHLSSGTVNYGYTF. As DNA, the CDR3 is TGTGCCAGCAGCCACCTAAGCTCCGGGACAGTAAATTATGGCTACACCTTC.

This clone was detected only once. The chain is built from TRBV6-5 and TRBJ1-4; D ambiguous. The CDR3 runs 13 residues. Per germline, CDR1 MNHEY and CDR2 SVGAGI. V lost 5 bases, J lost 8 bases, and 12 bases lay in between. DNA of the CDR3: TGTGCCAGCAGTCGGGTCCAGAGGGAAAAACTGTTTTTT. It specifies CASSRVQREKLFF.

The sample holds one count of this clone. This rearrangement joins TRBV5-1 to TRBJ2-4; D remains ambiguous. Germline-derived CDR1 and CDR2 are SGHRS and YFSETQ. V gave up 0 bases and J gave up 0 bases, with 22 bases separating them. This CDR3 is 20 amino acids long. In DNA form, the CDR3 reads TGCGCCAGCAGCTTGGATTCGGTGGAATGGGCCCTAGGAGCCAAAAACATTCAGTACTTC. Its translation: CASSLDSVEWALGAKNIQYF.